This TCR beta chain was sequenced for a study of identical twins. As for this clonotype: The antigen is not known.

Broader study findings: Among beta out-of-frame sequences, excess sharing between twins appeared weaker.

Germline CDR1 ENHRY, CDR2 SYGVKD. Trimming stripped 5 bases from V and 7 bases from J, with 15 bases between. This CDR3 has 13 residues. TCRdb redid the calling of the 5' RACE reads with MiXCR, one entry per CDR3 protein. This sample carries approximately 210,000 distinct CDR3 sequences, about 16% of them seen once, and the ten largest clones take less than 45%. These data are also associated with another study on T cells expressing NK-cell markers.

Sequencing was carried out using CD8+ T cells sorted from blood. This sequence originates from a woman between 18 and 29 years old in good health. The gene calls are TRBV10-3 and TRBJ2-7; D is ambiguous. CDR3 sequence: CAISQEAGEEQYF. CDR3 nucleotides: TGTGCCATCAGTCAGGAAGCAGGTGAAGAGCAGTACTTC.